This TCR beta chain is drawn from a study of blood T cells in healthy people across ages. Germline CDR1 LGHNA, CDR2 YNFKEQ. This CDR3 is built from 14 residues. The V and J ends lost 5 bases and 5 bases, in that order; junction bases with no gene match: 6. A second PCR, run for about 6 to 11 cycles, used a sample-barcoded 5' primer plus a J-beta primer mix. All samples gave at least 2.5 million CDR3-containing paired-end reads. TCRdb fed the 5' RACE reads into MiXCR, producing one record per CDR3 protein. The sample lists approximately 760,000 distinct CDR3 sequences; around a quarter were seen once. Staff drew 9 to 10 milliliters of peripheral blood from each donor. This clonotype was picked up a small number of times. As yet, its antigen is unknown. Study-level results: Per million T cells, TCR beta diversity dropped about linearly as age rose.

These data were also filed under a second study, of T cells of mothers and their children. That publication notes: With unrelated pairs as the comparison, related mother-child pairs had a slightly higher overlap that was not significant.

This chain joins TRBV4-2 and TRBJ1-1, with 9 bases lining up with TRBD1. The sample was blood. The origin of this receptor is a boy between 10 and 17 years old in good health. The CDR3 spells CASSDRTGETEAFF. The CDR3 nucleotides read TGTGCCAGCAGCGACCGGACAGGGGAGACTGAAGCTTTCTTT.